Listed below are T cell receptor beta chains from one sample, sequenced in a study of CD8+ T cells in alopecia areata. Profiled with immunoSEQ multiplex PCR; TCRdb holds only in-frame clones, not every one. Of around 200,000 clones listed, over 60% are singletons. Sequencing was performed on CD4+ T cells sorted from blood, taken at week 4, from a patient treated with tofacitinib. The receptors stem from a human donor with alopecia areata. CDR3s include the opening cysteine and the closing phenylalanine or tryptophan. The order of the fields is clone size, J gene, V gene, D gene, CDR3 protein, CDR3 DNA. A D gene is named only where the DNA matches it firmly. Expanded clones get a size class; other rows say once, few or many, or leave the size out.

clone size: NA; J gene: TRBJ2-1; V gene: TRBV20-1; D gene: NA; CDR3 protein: CSVAYENEQFF; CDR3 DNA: TGCAGTGTGGCTTACGAAAATGAGCAGTTCTTC
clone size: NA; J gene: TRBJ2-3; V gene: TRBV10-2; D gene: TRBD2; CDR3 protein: CASRLGLANLLDTQYF; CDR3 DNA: TGCGCCAGCAGGTTGGGACTAGCGAATTTGTTGGATACGCAGTATTTT
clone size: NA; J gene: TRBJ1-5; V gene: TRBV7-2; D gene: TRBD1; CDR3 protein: CASSGRDRDQPQHF; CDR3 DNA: TGTGCCAGCAGCGGCCGGGACAGGGATCAGCCCCAGCATTTT
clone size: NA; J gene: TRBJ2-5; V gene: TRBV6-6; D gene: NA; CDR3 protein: CASSFRQQETQYF; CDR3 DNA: TGTGCCAGCAGTTTCCGACAGCAAGAGACCCAGTACTTC
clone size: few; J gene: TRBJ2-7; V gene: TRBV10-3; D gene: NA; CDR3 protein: CAIGGGVYEQYF; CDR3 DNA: TGTGCCATCGGGGGTGGGGTCTACGAGCAGTACTTC
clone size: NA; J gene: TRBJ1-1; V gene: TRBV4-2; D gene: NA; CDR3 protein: CASSHQVGNTEAFF; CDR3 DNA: TGTGCCAGCAGCCACCAGGTGGGGAACACTGAAGCTTTCTTT
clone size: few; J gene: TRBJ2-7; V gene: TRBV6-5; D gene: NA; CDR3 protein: CASSSAGPYEQYF; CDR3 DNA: TGTGCCAGCAGTTCGGCGGGGCCCTACGAGCAGTACTTC
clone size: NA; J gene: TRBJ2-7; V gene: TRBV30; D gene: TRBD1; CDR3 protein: CAWRRQGGSYEQYF; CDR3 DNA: TGTGCCTGGAGGCGACAGGGGGGCTCCTACGAGCAGTACTTC
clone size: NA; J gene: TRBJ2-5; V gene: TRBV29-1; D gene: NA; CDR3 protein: CSVELAAVQETQYF; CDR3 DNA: TGCAGCGTTGAACTGGCGGCGGTCCAAGAGACCCAGTACTTC
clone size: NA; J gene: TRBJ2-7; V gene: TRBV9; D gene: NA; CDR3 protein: CASSTGNEQYF; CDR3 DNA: TGTGCCAGCAGTACGGGGAACGAGCAGTACTTC
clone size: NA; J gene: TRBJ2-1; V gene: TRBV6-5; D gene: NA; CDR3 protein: CASSYSTPPVGEQFF; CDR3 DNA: TGTGCCAGCAGTTACTCGACCCCCCCAGTGGGTGAGCAGTTCTTC
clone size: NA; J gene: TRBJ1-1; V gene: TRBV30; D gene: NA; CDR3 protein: CAWSVRREAFF; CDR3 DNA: TGTGCCTGGAGTGTACGGAGAGAAGCTTTCTTT
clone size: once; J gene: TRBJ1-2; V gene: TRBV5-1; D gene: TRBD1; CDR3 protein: CASSATGTSDYGYTF; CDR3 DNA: TGCGCCAGCAGCGCGACAGGGACCTCAGACTATGGCTACACCTTC
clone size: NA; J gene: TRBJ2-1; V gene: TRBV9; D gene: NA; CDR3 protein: CASSVDPSSYNEQFF; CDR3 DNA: TGTGCCAGCAGCGTAGACCCTAGCTCCTACAATGAGCAGTTCTTC
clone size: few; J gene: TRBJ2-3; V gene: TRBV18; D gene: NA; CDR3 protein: CASSPGPRDTQYF; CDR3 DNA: TGTGCCAGCTCACCGGGCCCCAGGGATACGCAGTATTTT
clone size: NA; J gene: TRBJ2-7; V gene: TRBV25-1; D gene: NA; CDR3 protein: CASRGEGRVASYEQYF; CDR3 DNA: TGTGCCAGCCGGGGAGAGGGCAGGGTGGCCAGCTACGAGCAGTACTTC
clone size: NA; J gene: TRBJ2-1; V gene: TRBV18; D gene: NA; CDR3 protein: CASSPSNSDNEQFF; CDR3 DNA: TGTGCCAGCTCACCATCTAACAGCGACAATGAGCAGTTCTTC
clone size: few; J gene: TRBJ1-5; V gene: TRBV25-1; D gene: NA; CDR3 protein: CASSPARSNQPQHF; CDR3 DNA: TGTGCCAGCAGTCCGGCCCGGAGCAATCAGCCCCAGCATTTT
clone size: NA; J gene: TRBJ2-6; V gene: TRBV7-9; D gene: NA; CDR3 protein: CASTRRADSGANVLTF; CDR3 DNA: TGTGCCAGCACCCGAAGGGCAGACTCTGGGGCCAACGTCCTGACTTTC
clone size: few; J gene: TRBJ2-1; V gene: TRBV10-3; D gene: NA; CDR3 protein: CAIMSQGSYNEQFF; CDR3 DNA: TGTGCCATCATGTCCCAGGGCTCCTACAATGAGCAGTTCTTC
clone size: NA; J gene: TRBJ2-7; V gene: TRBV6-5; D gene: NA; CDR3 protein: CASSVARGTEQYF; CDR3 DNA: TGTGCCAGCAGTGTAGCCAGAGGTACCGAGCAGTACTTC
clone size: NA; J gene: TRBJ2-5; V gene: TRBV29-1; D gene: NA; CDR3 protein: CSVELGQETQYF; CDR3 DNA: TGCAGCGTTGAGCTCGGTCAAGAGACCCAGTACTTC
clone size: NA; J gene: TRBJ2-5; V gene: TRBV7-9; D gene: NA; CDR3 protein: CASSRNAGAQETQYF; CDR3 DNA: TGTGCCAGCAGTCGTAACGCCGGGGCTCAAGAGACCCAGTACTTC
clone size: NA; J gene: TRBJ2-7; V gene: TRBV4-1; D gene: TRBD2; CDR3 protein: CASSRFPSGGLSYEQYF; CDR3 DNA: TGCGCCAGCAGCAGATTTCCTAGCGGGGGACTCTCCTACGAGCAGTACTTC
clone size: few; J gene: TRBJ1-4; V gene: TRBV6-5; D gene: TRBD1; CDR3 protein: CASSYSTGQKLFF; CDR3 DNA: TGTGCCAGCAGTTACTCGACAGGGCAAAAACTGTTTTTT
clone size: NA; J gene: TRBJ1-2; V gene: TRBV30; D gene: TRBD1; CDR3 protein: CACTPGGAGGYTF; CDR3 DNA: TGTGCCTGCACCCCAGGGGGCGCAGGGGGCTACACCTTC
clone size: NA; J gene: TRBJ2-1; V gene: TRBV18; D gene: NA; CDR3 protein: CASSPPGVSSYNEQFF; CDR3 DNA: TGTGCCAGCTCACCACCCGGGGTTTCGTCCTACAATGAGCAGTTCTTC
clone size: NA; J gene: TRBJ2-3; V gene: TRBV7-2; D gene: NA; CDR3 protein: CASSFAVTGPHADTQYF; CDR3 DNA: TGTGCCAGCAGCTTCGCCGTTACCGGGCCACACGCAGATACGCAGTATTTT
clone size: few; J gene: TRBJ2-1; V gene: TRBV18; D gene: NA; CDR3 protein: CASSPPSGDNEQFF; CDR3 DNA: TGTGCCAGCTCACCACCGTCGGGGGACAATGAGCAGTTCTTC
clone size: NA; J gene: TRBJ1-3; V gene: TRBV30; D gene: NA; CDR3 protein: CACPLGGGNTIYF; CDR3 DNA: TGTGCCTGTCCTTTGGGGGGTGGAAACACCATATATTTT
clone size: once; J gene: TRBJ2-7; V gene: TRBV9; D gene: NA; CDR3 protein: CASSPIAGNYEQYF; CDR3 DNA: TGTGCCAGCAGCCCGATAGCAGGGAATTACGAGCAGTACTTC
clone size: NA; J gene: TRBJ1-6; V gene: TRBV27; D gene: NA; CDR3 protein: CASTSTGQGYNSPLHF; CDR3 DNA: TGTGCCAGCACCTCAACGGGGCAGGGCTATAATTCACCCCTCCACTTT
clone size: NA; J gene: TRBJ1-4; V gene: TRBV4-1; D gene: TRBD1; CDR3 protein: CASSLGQLNEKLFF; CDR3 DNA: TGCGCCAGCAGCCTGGGACAGCTTAATGAAAAACTGTTTTTT
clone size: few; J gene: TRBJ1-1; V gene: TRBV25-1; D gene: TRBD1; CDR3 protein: CASRRQGRTEAFF; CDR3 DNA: TGTGCCAGCAGAAGACAGGGGAGGACTGAAGCTTTCTTT
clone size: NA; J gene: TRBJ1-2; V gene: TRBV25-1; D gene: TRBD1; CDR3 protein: CASSDLTGVRGYTF; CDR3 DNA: TGTGCCAGCAGTGACTTGACAGGGGTTCGGGGCTACACCTTC
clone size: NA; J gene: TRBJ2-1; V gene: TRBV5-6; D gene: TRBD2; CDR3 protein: CASSLGREGEQFF; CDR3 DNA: TGTGCCAGCAGCTTGGGCAGGGAGGGTGAGCAGTTCTTC
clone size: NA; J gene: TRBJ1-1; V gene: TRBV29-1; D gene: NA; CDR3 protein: CSVETSGTGTEAFF; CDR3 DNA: TGCAGCGTTGAGACCTCCGGGACGGGCACTGAAGCTTTCTTT
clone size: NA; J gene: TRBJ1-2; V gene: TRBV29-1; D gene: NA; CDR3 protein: CSVVGVYGYTF; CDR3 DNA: TGCAGCGTTGTGGGGGTTTATGGCTACACCTTC
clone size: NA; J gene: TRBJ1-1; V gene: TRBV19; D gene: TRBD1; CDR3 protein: CASSIVGRGTTEAFF; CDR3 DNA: TGTGCCAGTAGTATAGTGGGCAGGGGGACCACTGAAGCTTTCTTT
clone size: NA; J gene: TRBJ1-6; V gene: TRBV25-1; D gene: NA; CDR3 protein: CASKLPGPNSPLHF; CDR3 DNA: TGTGCCAGCAAGCTTCCGGGCCCAAATTCACCCCTCCACTTT
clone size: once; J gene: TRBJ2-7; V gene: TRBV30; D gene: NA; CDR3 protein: CAWSLGGTSYEQYF; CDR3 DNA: TGTGCCTGGAGTCTGGGCGGGACCTCCTACGAGCAGTACTTC
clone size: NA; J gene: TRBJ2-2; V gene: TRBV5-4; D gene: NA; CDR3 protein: CASSLDTGELFF; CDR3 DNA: TGTGCCAGCAGCTTGGACACCGGGGAGCTGTTTTTT
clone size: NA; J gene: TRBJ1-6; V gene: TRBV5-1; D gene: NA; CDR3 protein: CASRAGVGANSPLHF; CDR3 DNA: TGCGCCAGCAGGGCTGGTGTAGGGGCAAATTCACCCCTCCACTTT
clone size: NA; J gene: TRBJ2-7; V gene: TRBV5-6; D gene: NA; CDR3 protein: CASSLWLTGRDEQYF; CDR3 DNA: TGTGCCAGCAGCTTGTGGCTGACGGGTAGGGACGAGCAGTACTTC
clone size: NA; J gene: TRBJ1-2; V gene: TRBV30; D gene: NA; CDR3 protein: CAWSPRRRGARGYTF; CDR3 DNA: TGTGCCTGGAGCCCAAGGCGTAGGGGGGCTAGAGGCTACACCTTC
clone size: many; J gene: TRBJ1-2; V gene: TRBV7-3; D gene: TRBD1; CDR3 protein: CASSVGQGEGYTF; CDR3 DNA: TGTGCCAGCAGCGTTGGACAGGGGGAGGGCTACACCTTC
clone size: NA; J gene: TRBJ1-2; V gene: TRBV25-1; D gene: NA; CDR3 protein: CASSGGYGYTF; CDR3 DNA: TGTGCCAGCAGTGGAGGGTATGGCTACACCTTC
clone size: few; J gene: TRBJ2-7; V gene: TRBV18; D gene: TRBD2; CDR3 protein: CASSPQAGGPYEQYF; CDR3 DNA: TGTGCCAGCTCACCACAGGCGGGGGGGCCGTACGAGCAGTACTTC
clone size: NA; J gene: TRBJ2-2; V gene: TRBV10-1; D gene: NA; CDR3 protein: CASREENTGELFF; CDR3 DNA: TGCGCCAGCCGTGAGGAAAACACCGGGGAGCTGTTTTTT
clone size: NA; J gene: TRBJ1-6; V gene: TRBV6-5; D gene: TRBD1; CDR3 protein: CASKQDRGGSPLHF; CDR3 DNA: TGTGCCAGCAAACAGGACAGGGGCGGGTCACCCCTCCACTTT
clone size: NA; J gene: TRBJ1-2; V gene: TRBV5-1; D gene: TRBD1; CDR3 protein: CASSWQPGQGSNGYTF; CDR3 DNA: TGCGCCAGCAGCTGGCAGCCGGGACAGGGTTCCAATGGCTACACCTTC
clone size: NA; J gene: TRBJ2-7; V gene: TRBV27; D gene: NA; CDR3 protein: CASRLTVRYEQYF; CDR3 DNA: TGTGCCAGCCGCCTTACGGTGCGCTACGAGCAGTACTTC
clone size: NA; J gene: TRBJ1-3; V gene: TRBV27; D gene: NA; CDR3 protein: CASSLKGPGNTIYF; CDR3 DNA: TGTGCCAGCAGTTTAAAGGGACCCGGAAACACCATATATTTT
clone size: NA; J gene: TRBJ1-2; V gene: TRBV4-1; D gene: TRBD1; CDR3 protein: CASSQAGQVNYGYTF; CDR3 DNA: TGCGCCAGCAGCCAAGCGGGACAGGTTAACTATGGCTACACCTTC
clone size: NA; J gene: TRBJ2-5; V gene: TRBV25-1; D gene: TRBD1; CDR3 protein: CASSVGTGKETQYF; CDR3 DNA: TGTGCCAGCAGTGTTGGGACAGGGAAAGAGACCCAGTACTTC
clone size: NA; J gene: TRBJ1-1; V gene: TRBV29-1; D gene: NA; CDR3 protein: CSVERGLNTEAFF; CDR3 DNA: TGCAGCGTGGAAAGGGGCCTGAACACTGAAGCTTTCTTT